This record looks at one T cell receptor beta chain sequence and its context. This sample stems from a study of cytotoxic CD8 clonotypes in ibrutinib-treated CLL. On the study more broadly: The samples contained over 250,000 productive templates on average. They also contained an average of approximately 97,000 productive rearrangements.

Here immunoSEQ multiplex PCR was the method, and the copy in TCRdb shows in-frame clones only, minus some. Among over 120,000 clones listed, about 78% were seen once. The V gene end was trimmed by 4 bases and the J gene end by 2 bases; junction bases not matched to a gene: 2. The CDR3 contains 15 residues. Germline assignment: CDR1 SGHTA and CDR2 FQGNSA. The source was PBMCs, collected after 24 months of ibrutinib treatment. This chain links TRBV7-2 with TRBJ2-1, with TRBD2 matching 10 bases. This TCR was recovered from a human donor with chronic lymphocytic leukemia. CDR3 DNA: TGTGCCAGCAGCTCTAGCGGGAGTGCCTACAATGAGCAGTTCTTC. This encodes CASSSSGSAYNEQFF.